The 26 T cell receptor beta chains in this list originate from one sample, sequenced in a study of cytomegalovirus exposure and HLA in healthy donors. Vbeta (60) and Jbeta (13) primers were used in the PCR. The method was immunoSEQ multiplex PCR; TCRdb's version includes in-frame clones alone and lacks a portion of them. The sample shows some 83,000 clones, about 77% of them seen only once. The specimen was PBMCs. The receptor set was obtained from a man aged 60 to 69 in good health and CMV-seronegative.

The chain links TRBV6-5 to TRBJ1-6, with a tentative D call TRBD1 (5 bases). Per the germline V gene, CDR1 is MNHEY and CDR2 is SVGAGI. V gave up 4 bases and J gave up 10 bases, with 14 bases separating them. The CDR3 loop spans 14 amino acids. CDR3 in amino acids: CASSSYRGGSPLHF. CDR3 in DNA: TGTGCCAGCAGTTCTTACCGGGGGGGGTCACCCCTCCACTTT.

This chain connects TRBV7-9 to TRBJ2-7; D possibly corresponds to TRBD1 (6 bases). The CDR3 length is 16 residues. The V and J ends lost 5 bases and 0 bases respectively, with 17 bases between them. Germline CDR1 is SEHNR and CDR2 is FQNEAQ (reference sequence). This CDR3 is CASSTSDRSFSYEQYF. DNA for the CDR3: TGTGCCAGCAGCACTAGTGACAGGTCTTTCTCCTACGAGCAGTACTTC.

V gene TRBV5-4 combines with J gene TRBJ1-6; D unresolved. Trimming removed 5 bases from V and 3 bases from J, with 12 bases in between. Germline V CDR1 and CDR2: SGHNT, YYREEE (reference sequence). There are 15 residues in the CDR3. The CDR3 loop is CASRKREYYNSPLHF. The DNA for the CDR3 is TGTGCCAGCAGAAAACGAGAATACTATAATTCACCCCTCCACTTT. Supplemented by reference TRBV5-4 and TRBJ1-6, the full variable domain reads ETGVTQSPTHLIKTRGQQVTLRCSSQSGHNTVSWYQQALGQGPQFIFQYYREEENGRGNFPPRFSGLQFPNYSSELNVNALELDDSALYLCASRKREYYNSPLHFGNGTRLTVT.

The V gene is TRBV19, the J gene TRBJ2-5; 8 bases match TRBD2. Germline CDR1 LNHDA, CDR2 SQIVND (reference sequence). V lost 9 bases to trimming and J lost 2 bases; unmatched junction nucleotides: 11. This CDR3 is 15 amino acids long. The CDR3 sequence: CASNPGGTAQETQYF. CDR3 in DNA: TGTGCCAGCAATCCGGGGGGGACCGCGCAAGAGACCCAGTACTTC.

About this clone: Other DNA sequences in the same sample also yield this CDR3. The chain's CDR3 is CASSIGAANNSPLHF. The CDR3 nucleotides read TGTGCCAGTAGTATAGGGGCAGCAAATAATTCACCCCTCCACTTT. The V call is TRBV19, the J call TRBJ1-6; the D is unclear. Germline CDR1 and CDR2: LNHDA and SQIVND (reference sequence). The CDR3 runs to 15 residues. V was shortened by 1 base and J by 5 bases, with 9 bases between the two germline ends.

The rearrangement joins TRBV5-1 to TRBJ2-3; D may be TRBD2 (7 bases). Deletions cut 4 bases from V and 5 bases from J, with 17 bases between. The CDR3 sequence is 15 residues long. In germline, CDR1 is SGHRS, CDR2 YFSETQ. The CDR3 spells CASSPYGGRVDTQYF. The CDR3 nucleotides are TGCGCCAGCAGCCCATACGGGGGGCGCGTAGATACGCAGTATTTT.

The chain is built from TRBV27 and TRBJ2-5; D is uncertain. The CDR3 has 12 amino acids. The germline V gene encodes CDR1 MNHEY and CDR2 SMNVEV (reference sequence). V was pared by 5 bases and J by 4 bases, with 8 bases between. CDR3 region: CASSPPLETQYF. The CDR3 region has the DNA TGTGCCAGCAGTCCCCCTCTAGAGACCCAGTACTTC.

The V gene is TRBV5-1, the J gene TRBJ1-1, with D tentatively TRBD1 (5 bases). Germline V gives CDR1 SGHRS, CDR2 YFSETQ. Trimming pared 2 bases from V and 3 bases from J, leaving 14 bases between. CDR3 length equals 15 residues. CDR3 nucleotides: TGCGCCAGCAGCTTCCGGGAGGGGCGGTACACTGAAGCTTTCTTT. Translated, it gives CASSFREGRYTEAFF.

The chain links TRBV19 to TRBJ2-3; TRBD2 aligns across 10 bases. V lost 6 bases, J lost 3 bases, and 9 bases stayed unmatched. This CDR3 region has 16 residues. Germline loops: CDR1 LNHDA, CDR2 SQIVND (reference sequence). Here the CDR3 DNA reads TGTGCCAGTAGCAAAGAGCGGGGGGGCCCGACAGATACGCAGTATTTT. Amino acid sequence: CASSKERGGPTDTQYF.

The V and J genes are TRBV10-3 and TRBJ2-7; 10 positions agree with TRBD2. The CDR3 contains 16 residues. After removal of 6 bases from V and 0 bases from J, the junction contained 8 bases not matched to a gene. In germline, CDR1 is ENHRY, CDR2 SYGVKD. CDR3 nucleotides: TGTGCCATCAGGCGCAGCACTAGCGGGGACTCCTACGAGCAGTACTTC. Amino acid sequence: CAIRRSTSGDSYEQYF.

This chain joins TRBV6-1 and TRBJ2-5, with 7 positions matching TRBD2. The V gene end was trimmed by 7 bases and the J gene end by 2 bases; junction bases not matched to a gene: 4. This CDR3 is built from 13 residues. Germline V gene lookup returns CDR1 MNHNS and CDR2 SASEGT. This CDR3 reads CASTSGLQETQYF. The CDR3 DNA is TGTGCCAGCACCTCGGGACTACAAGAGACCCAGTACTTC.

V gene TRBV9 combines with J gene TRBJ1-2, with a possible D match to TRBD1 (6 bases). V was pared by 4 bases and J by 2 bases, with 18 bases between. CDR1 is SGDLS, CDR2 YYNGEE, per germline. The CDR3 covers 16 residues. The CDR3, as DNA: TGTGCCAGCAGCCCTAGGGGGTTAGGGCAGAACTATGGCTACACCTTC. This gives the protein CASSPRGLGQNYGYTF.

This rearrangement joins TRBV30 to TRBJ1-2; D possibly corresponds to TRBD1 (5 bases). V was clipped by 3 bases and J by 1 base, with 12 bases between them. Germline CDR1 is GTSNPN and CDR2 is SVGIG (reference sequence). The CDR3 has 14 amino acids. The CDR3 sequence: CAWSPTGFNYGYTF. The CDR3 DNA sequence: TGTGCCTGGAGCCCAACAGGCTTTAACTATGGCTACACCTTC.

V is TRBV28 and J is TRBJ1-1; 7 nucleotides align to TRBD1. This CDR3 spans 15 amino acids. J was trimmed by 3 bases and V by 5 bases; bases with no gene match: 9. Germline assignment: CDR1 MDHEN and CDR2 SYDVKM. The CDR3 DNA sequence: TGTGCCAGCAGTCCACAGGGGCGAGGTGACACTGAAGCTTTCTTT. This sequence encodes CASSPQGRGDTEAFF. Together with reference TRBV28 and TRBJ1-1, the CDR3 gives the full variable domain: DVKVTQSSRYLVKRTGEKVFLECVQDMDHENMFWYRQDPGLGLRLIYFSYDVKMKEKGDIPEGYSVSREKKERFSLILESASTNQTSMYLCASSPQGRGDTEAFFGQGTRLTVV.

The chain couples TRBV10-3 to TRBJ2-1; D perhaps matches TRBD2 (6 bases). Germline V gene lookup returns CDR1 ENHRY and CDR2 SYGVKD. With 1 base removed from V and 5 bases from J, the gap between germline ends came to 21 bases. The CDR3 runs 18 residues. CDR3 sequence: CAISEYERGLLPDNEQFF. CDR3 coding DNA: TGTGCCATCAGTGAGTACGAAAGGGGACTTCTCCCCGACAATGAGCAGTTCTTC.

This clone was found a few times. The chain is built from TRBV4-1 and TRBJ1-1, with D possibly TRBD1 on 5 matching bases. V was cut by 1 base and J by 6 bases, with 12 bases left in between. The CDR3 has 14 amino acids. CDR1 and CDR2 (germline): MGHRA, YSYEKL. Written as DNA, the CDR3 is TGCGCCAGCAGCCAAGTGGAGACAGATGCTGAAGCTTTCTTT. Protein: CASSQVETDAEAFF.

This sequence joins TRBV12-5 and TRBJ2-1; 9 nucleotides match TRBD2. This CDR3 comprises 17 residues. V was pared by 0 bases and J by 3 bases, with 6 bases of the junction left unmatched. Germline assignment: CDR1 LGHNT and CDR2 FRNRAP. CDR3 DNA sequence: TGTGCTAGTGGTTTGGTACGAGGAGCGGGGGGCTACAATGAGCAGTTCTTC. The encoded protein is CASGLVRGAGGYNEQFF.

This chain links TRBV7-2 with TRBJ1-5; unclear D gene. The CDR3 is 13 residues long. Germline V gene lookup returns CDR1 SGHTA and CDR2 FQGNSA. Trimming shortened V by 5 bases and J by 3 bases, and 8 bases separated the two germline ends. CDR3 region: CASSPWANQPQHF. The DNA of the CDR3 is TGTGCCAGCAGCCCCTGGGCCAATCAGCCCCAGCATTTT.

This chain connects TRBV6-1 to TRBJ1-1; 10 nucleotides align to TRBD1. Germline assignment: CDR1 MNHNS and CDR2 SASEGT. With 1 base clipped from V and 7 bases from J, the junction kept 6 bases outside the gene matches. The CDR3 has 15 residues. The CDR3 sequence is CASSEGQGARYEAFF. The CDR3 DNA reads as TGTGCCAGCAGTGAAGGACAGGGGGCGCGGTATGAAGCTTTCTTT.

The genes are TRBV21-1 and TRBJ1-3; the table's D gene call, TRBD1, was not cross checked with the DNA. TRBV21-1 is an annotated pseudogene. The CDR3 extends over 17 amino acids. The CDR3 region is CASSETGTVLSGNTIYF. The CDR3 DNA reads as TGTGCCAGCAGCGAAACCGGGACAGTCTTATCAGGAAACACCATATATTTT.

The chain is built from TRBV29-1 and TRBJ2-7; 9 nucleotides match TRBD1. Germline values: CDR1 SQVTM, CDR2 ANQGSEA. The CDR3 spans 16 residues. Trimming took 6 bases from V and 1 from J; bases not matched to a gene: 13. CDR3 residues: CSVSPPGTGPSYEQYF. The DNA of the CDR3 is TGCAGCGTCTCTCCCCCCGGGACAGGGCCTTCCTACGAGCAGTACTTC.

This clone was found a few times. J is TRBJ2-7 and V is TRBV6-6, with TRBD1 as a possible D gene (6 bases). The CDR3 runs 12 residues. In germline, CDR1 is MNHNY, CDR2 SVGAGI (reference sequence). Between the trimmed V and J ends, which lost 2 bases and 7 bases, there was a span of 9 bases. This CDR3 is CASSYIQGEQYF. The CDR3 DNA sequence: TGTGCCAGCAGTTACATTCAGGGGGAGCAGTACTTC.

This rearrangement joins TRBV5-1 to TRBJ2-3; no firm D call. Germline V lookup: CDR1 SGHRS, CDR2 YFSETQ. Trimming shortened V by 0 bases and J by 6 bases, and 17 bases separated the two germline ends. CDR3 length: 16 amino acids. The CDR3 coding sequence is TGCGCCAGCAGCTTGGGAGGCCCGGTCCTCCATGATACGCAGTATTTT. Protein sequence: CASSLGGPVLHDTQYF.

The genes are TRBV6-6 and TRBJ1-2; 10 nucleotides align to TRBD1. This CDR3 is built from 13 residues. Germline V gene data show CDR1 as MNHNY and CDR2 as SVGAGI (reference sequence). The junction had 5 bases not matched to a gene; V was cut back by 6 bases and J by 7 bases. The CDR3 nucleotides read TGTGCCAGCAGCCGCGACAGGGGGCCTGGCTACACCTTC. Translating it yields CASSRDRGPGYTF.

This chain joins TRBV2 and TRBJ1-2; 8 nucleotides match TRBD1. Per germline, CDR1 SNHLY and CDR2 FYNNEI. The CDR3 totals 14 residues. The junction had 10 bases not matched to a gene; V was cut back by 7 bases and J by 6 bases. Written as DNA, the CDR3 is TGTGCCAGCAAGTGGGCAGGGGGCATTGATGGCTACACCTTC. This gives the protein CASKWAGGIDGYTF.

In this sample, this clone turned up a few times. The chain links TRBV30 to TRBJ2-1; maybe TRBD1 (6 bases). Trimming left V 7 bases short and J 5 bases short, with 15 bases between. The CDR3 has 13 residues. CDR1 is GTSNPN, CDR2 SVGIG, per germline (reference sequence). The CDR3 DNA sequence: TGTGCCTCCCCGAGGGACACGAACAATGAGCAGTTCTTC. This codes for CASPRDTNNEQFF.